This T cell receptor beta chain is from a study of cytomegalovirus exposure and HLA in healthy donors. Study-wide points: Immune exposure information available was restricted to CMV serostatus.

From germline, CDR1 is MGHRA and CDR2 YSYEKL. This CDR3 is built from 14 residues. Trimming took off 0 bases at V and 3 bases at J, with 9 bases between the two ends. Details on this clone: What it binds is not known.

Though probably carrying unrecorded immune exposures, donors were nominally healthy at sampling. The PCR made use of 60 Vbeta and 13 Jbeta primers. The repertoire was sequenced with immunoSEQ multiplex PCR; TCRdb's copy has only in-frame clones and lacks some. Seen here are some 160,000 clones, 65% to 80% observed once, and the top ten hold 1.5% to 2%. The V gene is TRBV4-1, the J gene TRBJ2-7; D unclear. The sequenced material came from PBMCs. This clonotype originated in a woman in her 30s in good health and CMV-seronegative. In DNA, the CDR3 is TGCGCCAGCAGCCAAGATGACAACCTCTACGAGCAGTACTTC. Translated: CASSQDDNLYEQYF.